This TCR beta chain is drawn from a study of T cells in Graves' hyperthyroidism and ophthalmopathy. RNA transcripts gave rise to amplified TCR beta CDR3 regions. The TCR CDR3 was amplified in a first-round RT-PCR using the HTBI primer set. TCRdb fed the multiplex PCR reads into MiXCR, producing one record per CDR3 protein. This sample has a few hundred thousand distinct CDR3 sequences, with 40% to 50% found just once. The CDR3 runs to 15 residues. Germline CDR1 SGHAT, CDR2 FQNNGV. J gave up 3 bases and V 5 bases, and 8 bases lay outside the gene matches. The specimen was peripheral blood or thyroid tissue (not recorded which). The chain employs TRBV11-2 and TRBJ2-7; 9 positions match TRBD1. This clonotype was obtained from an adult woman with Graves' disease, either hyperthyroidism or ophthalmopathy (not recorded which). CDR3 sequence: CASSDMGTGLYEQYF. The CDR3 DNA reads TGTGCCAGCAGCGATATGGGGACAGGGCTCTACGAGCAGTACTTC.